This TCR beta chain stems from a study of cytomegalovirus exposure and HLA in healthy donors. PCR employed 60 Vbeta and 13 Jbeta primers. The data were produced by immunoSEQ multiplex PCR, yet TCRdb's version contains in-frame clones alone and is incomplete. Here the sample table reports 130,000 to 150,000 clones. Findings and caveats of the study: In a later analysis, TCR beta V- and J-gene trimming was associated with a missense DCLRE1C variant.

Regarding this clone: What it binds is not known.

The CDR3 runs 14 residues. V was trimmed by 1 base and J by 5 bases, leaving 11 bases between them. CDR1 is SGHAT, CDR2 FQNNGV, per germline. The sample taken for sequencing was PBMCs. This clonotype was obtained from a woman aged 50 to 65 in good health and CMV-seronegative. The chain combines TRBV11-2 with TRBJ2-5; no firm D call. The CDR3: CASSLGSTGETQYF. The CDR3 DNA is TGTGCCAGCAGCTTAGGTAGCACCGGGGAGACCCAGTACTTC. Using reference TRBV11-2 and TRBJ2-5 for the parts outside the CDR3, the full variable domain is EAGVAQSPRYKIIEKRQSVAFWCNPISGHATLYWYQQILGQGPKLLIQFQNNGVVDDSQLPKDRFSAERLKGVDSTLKIQPAKLEDSAVYLCASSLGSTGETQYFGPGTRLLVL.